The 25 T cell receptor beta chains listed next were all sequenced from one sample in a study of identical twins. A single record per CDR3 protein comes from TCRdb applying MiXCR to the 5' RACE reads. The sample lists nearly 900,000 distinct CDR3 sequences, around 12% occurring once. These data are also associated with another study on yellow fever vaccine responses in identical twins.

Sequencing was done on a sample of PBMCs. Every receptor here comes from a woman aged 18 to 35 in good health.

This clonotype occurred a few times. V is TRBV20-1 and J is TRBJ2-3; 7 bases match TRBD2. Germline V gene lookup returns CDR1 DFQATT and CDR2 SNEGSKA (reference sequence). Trimming cost V 5 bases and J 2 bases; bases outside gene matches: 10. The CDR3 loop spans 15 amino acids. The CDR3 DNA follows: TGCAGTGCTCCGTCTGGCGGGGGAACCACAGATACGCAGTATTTT. This translates into CSAPSGGGTTDTQYF.

The CDR3 spells CASWATGPYTF. The CDR3 DNA reads TGTGCCAGTTGGGCGACAGGGCCCTACACCTTC. The genes are TRBV7-2 and TRBJ1-2; TRBD1 agrees at 7 bases. From germline, CDR1 is SGHTA and CDR2 FQGNSA. CDR3 length: 11 amino acids. V was clipped by 9 bases and J by 10 bases; unmatched bases: 8.

This clonotype has more than one count but fewer than ten. The chain combines TRBV12-5 with TRBJ2-2, with 7 bases identical to TRBD2. Germline values: CDR1 LGHNT, CDR2 FRNRAP. CDR3 length: 17 residues. J gave up 4 bases and V 2 bases, and 10 bases lay outside the gene matches. CDR3 sequence: CASGLLLAVRGTGELFF. CDR3 nucleotide sequence: TGTGCTAGTGGTTTGTTGCTAGCGGTGAGGGGCACCGGGGAGCTGTTTTTT.

This clonotype was picked up a small number of times. CDR3 sequence reads: CASSYEDREAFF. The CDR3, as DNA: TGTGCCAGCAGTTACGAGGACCGTGAAGCTTTCTTT. The V and J genes are TRBV6-6 and TRBJ1-1; D remains ambiguous. Germline CDR1 is MNHNY and CDR2 is SVGAGI (reference sequence). The CDR3 extends over 12 amino acids. V lost 2 bases, J lost 7 bases, and 8 bases lay in between.

This clonotype was recorded a few times. This rearrangement joins TRBV5-8 to TRBJ2-2; a possible D gene is TRBD1 (5 bases). The ends were cut back, 6 bases at V and 7 bases at J, with 22 bases in the middle. This CDR3 has 16 amino acids. From germline, CDR1 is SGHTS and CDR2 YDEGEE. CDR3 DNA sequence: TGTGCCAGCACTCCCAGGGCCCGAGATGCGATCGGGGAGCTGTTTTTT. This encodes CASTPRARDAIGELFF.

This clonotype came up a few times. The chain is built from TRBV7-6 and TRBJ1-1, with D uncertain. Looked up from germline, CDR1 is SGHVS and CDR2 is FNYEAQ. The CDR3 spans 15 residues. Trimming pared 1 base from V and 1 base from J, leaving 10 bases between. The CDR3 DNA sequence: TGTGCCAGCAGCTTAGAAACTCTGCCGAACACTGAAGCTTTCTTT. Encoded protein: CASSLETLPNTEAFF. Together with reference TRBV7-6 and TRBJ1-1, the CDR3 gives the full variable domain: GAGVSQSPRYKVTKRGQDVALRCDPISGHVSLYWYRQALGQGPEFLTYFNYEAQQDKSGLPNDRFSAERPEGSISTLTIQRTEQRDSAMYRCASSLETLPNTEAFFGQGTRLTVV.

This clonotype was picked up many times. The rearrangement links TRBV2 to TRBJ2-7; D is uncertain. The germline gives CDR1 SNHLY, CDR2 FYNNEI. CDR3 length: 11 amino acids. The V and J ends lost 7 bases and 2 bases respectively, with 6 bases between them. CDR3 residues: CASTAAYEQYF. The CDR3 nucleotides are TGTGCCAGCACGGCAGCCTACGAGCAGTACTTC.

This clonotype appeared many times. CDR3 loop: CASSFSGRDYNEQFF. The CDR3 DNA sequence: TGTGCCAGCAGTTTTAGCGGGAGGGACTACAATGAGCAGTTCTTC. The rearrangement links TRBV12-3 or TRBV12-4 to TRBJ2-1, with 11 nucleotides matching TRBD2. The CDR3 extends over 15 amino acids. Trimming cost V 3 bases and J 3 bases; bases outside gene matches: 1.

The chain links TRBV20-1 to TRBJ2-3; 14 nucleotides agree with TRBD2. Trimming removed 3 bases from V and 3 bases from J; junction bases left unmatched: 14. There are 19 residues in the CDR3. The germline V gene has CDR1 DFQATT and CDR2 SNEGSKA (reference sequence). This CDR3 is CSASPIPGLAGVSTDTQYF. The CDR3 DNA is TGCAGTGCTAGCCCAATCCCGGGACTAGCGGGAGTATCAACAGATACGCAGTATTTT.

This clonotype has a count of ten or more. The J gene is TRBJ2-1, the V gene TRBV7-8; 12 bases are a match to TRBD2. Germline trimming cut 1 base from V and 1 base from J; bases unmatched to any gene: 8. This CDR3 has 19 residues. Germline CDR1 is SGHVS and CDR2 is FQNEAQ. The CDR3 reads CASSLETSGRGLSYNEQFF. The CDR3 DNA sequence: TGTGCCAGCAGCTTAGAGACTAGCGGGAGAGGTCTTTCCTACAATGAGCAGTTCTTC.

Worth noting for this clonotype: This may be a read error: a much more frequent sequence differs by one nucleotide. The chain is built from TRBV29-1 and TRBJ1-2, with no clear D. The V end was cut by 1 base, the J end by 2 bases, with 2 bases between. Germline-derived CDR1 and CDR2 are SQVTM and ANQGSEA. This CDR3 has 11 residues. This CDR3 is CSVEGNYGYTF. The CDR3 region has the DNA TGCAGCGTTGAAGGGAACTATGGCTACACCTTC.

This clonotype was observed a handful of times. The V gene is TRBV19, the J gene TRBJ2-1, with a tentative D call TRBD1 (7 bases). The germline V gene encodes CDR1 LNHDA and CDR2 SQIVND (reference sequence). Trimming shortened V by 6 bases and J by 6 bases, and 18 bases separated the two germline ends. The CDR3 is made up of 15 amino acids. CDR3 sequence reads: CASRPGLRGANEQFF. The DNA for the CDR3 is TGTGCCAGTAGGCCGGGACTCAGGGGGGCCAATGAGCAGTTCTTC.

Ten or more counts support this clonotype. The chain links TRBV20-1 to TRBJ2-7, with D hard to call. V shed 3 bases and J shed 2 bases, with 11 bases lying between them. The CDR3 is 13 residues long. Germline V gene lookup returns CDR1 DFQATT and CDR2 SNEGSKA (reference sequence). CDR3 DNA: TGCAGTGCTAGTTCGTCGGTTACCTACGAGCAGTACTTC. It is translated as CSASSSVTYEQYF.

This clonotype has only a few counts. This chain connects TRBV13 to TRBJ1-1, with D hard to call. Germline V gives CDR1 PRHDT, CDR2 FYEKMQ (reference sequence). Trimming took off 3 bases at V and 2 bases at J, with 10 bases between the two ends. The CDR3 covers 14 residues. The CDR3 is CASSFPPINTEAFF. The CDR3 DNA reads TGTGCCAGCAGCTTTCCACCCATTAACACTGAAGCTTTCTTT.

This rearrangement joins TRBV27 to TRBJ2-7, with 7 bases identical to TRBD2. The CDR3 is made up of 17 amino acids. The junction had 8 bases not matched to a gene; V was cut back by 0 bases and J by 0 bases. From germline, CDR1 is MNHEY and CDR2 SMNVEV (reference sequence). In nucleotides, the CDR3 is TGTGCCAGCAGTTTATCCCCCGGGGAGGGGAGCTCCTACGAGCAGTACTTC. Its protein product is CASSLSPGEGSSYEQYF.

The CDR3 protein is CASSPSSATRGYTF. CDR3 bases: TGTGCCAGCAGTCCCTCTTCTGCAACGAGGGGCTACACCTTC. This sequence joins TRBV27 and TRBJ1-2; D gene ambiguous. The CDR3 has 14 amino acids. Trimming took off 5 bases at V and 8 bases at J, with 18 bases between the two ends. Germline-derived CDR1 and CDR2 are MNHEY and SMNVEV (reference sequence).

This clonotype was counted between two and nine times. The rearrangement uses TRBV5-1 and TRBJ1-2; D gene uncertain. Germline CDR1 and CDR2: SGHRS and YFSETQ. V lost 0 bases, J lost 3 bases, and 9 bases lay in between. This CDR3 has 14 amino acids. Here the CDR3 DNA reads TGCGCCAGCAGCTTGGACTCGACGGACTATGGCTACACCTTC. As protein: CASSLDSTDYGYTF. The variable domain in full, completed from reference TRBV5-1 and TRBJ1-2, reads KAGVTQTPRYLIKTRGQQVTLSCSPISGHRSVSWYQQTPGQGLQFLFEYFSETQRNKGNFPGRFSGRQFSNSRSEMNVSTLELGDSALYLCASSLDSTDYGYTFGSGTRLTVV.

In this sample, this clonotype turned up many times. The V and J genes are TRBV6-1 and TRBJ1-2; 7 positions agree with TRBD1. The CDR3 contains 16 residues. In germline, CDR1 is MNHNS, CDR2 SASEGT. The junction had 12 bases not matched to a gene; V was cut back by 6 bases and J by 2 bases. The CDR3 DNA follows: TGTGCCAGCAGCATATCCGCGACAGGGACGAACTATGGCTACACCTTC. Translation gives CASSISATGTNYGYTF.

There are a few counts of this clonotype. The chain joins TRBV10-3 to TRBJ2-3, with TRBD1 matching 11 bases. CDR1 is ENHRY, CDR2 SYGVKD, per germline. This CDR3 comprises 14 residues. J gave up 6 bases and V 11 bases, and 10 bases lay outside the gene matches. CDR3 in amino acids: CAADGQGAGDTQYF. The CDR3 DNA reads TGTGCCGCCGATGGACAGGGGGCTGGGGATACGCAGTATTTT.

The sample holds a few counts of this clonotype. The chain uses TRBV11-2 and TRBJ1-1, with TRBD1 matching over 8 bases. This CDR3 spans 16 amino acids. Germline V gives CDR1 SGHAT, CDR2 FQNNGV. Trimming removed 0 bases from V and 1 base from J; junction bases left unmatched: 4. DNA for the CDR3: TGTGCCAGCAGCTTAGACAGGGGGCAGCGGAACACTGAAGCTTTCTTT. This translates into CASSLDRGQRNTEAFF.

This clonotype came up a few times. This rearrangement joins TRBV7-2 to TRBJ2-5; D gene ambiguous. Germline CDR1 and CDR2: SGHTA and FQGNSA. Trimming shortened V by 5 bases and J by 1 base, and 14 bases separated the two germline ends. This CDR3 comprises 15 residues. The CDR3 nucleotides are TGTGCCAGCAGCCCCCCAAAGGGCCCCCAAGAGACCCAGTACTTC. Protein: CASSPPKGPQETQYF.

This clonotype was recorded at least ten times. The V gene is TRBV20-1, the J gene TRBJ1-2, with D uncertain. From germline, CDR1 is DFQATT and CDR2 SNEGSKA (reference sequence). The CDR3 contains 11 residues. V lost 3 bases, J lost 5 bases, and 7 bases lay in between. In DNA, the CDR3 is TGCAGTGCTAGTAGAGGGTATGGCTACACCTTC. It codes for CSASRGYGYTF.

This clonotype was detected ten times or more. The chain has TRBV13 and TRBJ1-4; 10 bases are a match to TRBD1. Germline V gene lookup returns CDR1 PRHDT and CDR2 FYEKMQ (reference sequence). Trimming cost V 5 bases and J 7 bases; bases outside gene matches: 7. CDR3 size: 15 residues. The CDR3 region is CASSLRTGGAEKLFF. The CDR3 bases are TGTGCCAGCAGCCTCCGGACAGGGGGGGCTGAAAAACTGTTTTTT.

The chain has TRBV11-2 and TRBJ2-1; D tentatively reads TRBD1 or TRBD2 (5 bases each). With 1 base removed from V and 10 bases from J, the gap between germline ends came to 20 bases. The CDR3 totals 16 residues. Germline-derived CDR1 and CDR2 are SGHAT and FQNNGV. In DNA form, the CDR3 reads TGTGCCAGCAGCTTAGGCGCCTTGGGGACGCTTATCGAGCAGTTCTTC. Translating gives CASSLGALGTLIEQFF.

This clonotype has only a few counts. V gene TRBV5-1 combines with J gene TRBJ1-5; no clear D. From germline, CDR1 is SGHRS and CDR2 YFSETQ. V lost 0 bases to trimming and J lost 4 bases, with 11 bases between them. The CDR3 extends over 15 amino acids. CDR3 nucleotides: TGCGCCAGCAGCTTGGGGGCAGGACCGAATCAGCCCCAGCATTTT. Translating it yields CASSLGAGPNQPQHF.